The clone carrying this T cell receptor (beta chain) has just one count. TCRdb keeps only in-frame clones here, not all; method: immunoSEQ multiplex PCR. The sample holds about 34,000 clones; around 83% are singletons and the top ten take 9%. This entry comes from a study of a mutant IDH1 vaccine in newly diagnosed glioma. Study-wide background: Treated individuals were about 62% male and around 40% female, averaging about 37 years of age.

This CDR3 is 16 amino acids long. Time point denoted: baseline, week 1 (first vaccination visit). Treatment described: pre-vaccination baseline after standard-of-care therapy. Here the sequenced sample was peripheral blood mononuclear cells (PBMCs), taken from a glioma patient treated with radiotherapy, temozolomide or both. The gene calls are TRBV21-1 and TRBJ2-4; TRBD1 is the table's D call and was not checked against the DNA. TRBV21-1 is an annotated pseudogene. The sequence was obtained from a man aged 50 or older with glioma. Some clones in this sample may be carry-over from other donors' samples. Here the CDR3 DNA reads TGTGCCAGCAGCAATGGGACAGCTGGACCCAAAAACATTCAGTACTTC. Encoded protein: CASSNGTAGPKNIQYF.